These 3 T cell receptor beta chains came from one sample sequenced in a study of OX40 agonist ivuxolimab in advanced cancers. Here immunoSEQ multiplex PCR was the method, and the copy in TCRdb shows in-frame clones only, minus some. The sample consists of 45,000 to 65,000 clones, approximately 90% of them appearing once. The material sequenced was CD4+ or CD8+ T cells sorted from blood, taken in a trial of the OX40 agonist ivuxolimab. Every receptor here comes from an adult with an advanced solid tumor such as melanoma, head and neck, liver or kidney cancer.

V gene TRBV4-1 combines with J gene TRBJ2-1; D may be TRBD1 or TRBD2 (5 bases each). The germline gives CDR1 MGHRA, CDR2 YSYEKL. The V end was cut by 0 bases, the J end by 10 bases, with 10 bases between. The CDR3 runs 13 residues. CDR3 amino acids: CASSQEWGNEQFF. CDR3 nucleotide sequence: TGCGCCAGCAGCCAAGAATGGGGGAACGAGCAGTTCTTC.

This sequence joins TRBV11-2 and TRBJ2-7, with D maybe TRBD1 (6 bases). The CDR3 totals 12 residues. Trimming took 0 bases from V and 6 from J, leaving 6 bases between them. Germline V lookup: CDR1 SGHAT, CDR2 FQNNGV. The CDR3 DNA reads as TGTGCCAGCAGCTTAGAAGGGGGCGAGCAGTACTTC. As protein: CASSLEGGEQYF. The full variable domain, its missing parts supplied by reference TRBV11-2 and TRBJ2-7, is EAGVAQSPRYKIIEKRQSVAFWCNPISGHATLYWYQQILGQGPKLLIQFQNNGVVDDSQLPKDRFSAERLKGVDSTLKIQPAKLEDSAVYLCASSLEGGEQYFGPGTRLTVT.

V gene TRBV4-1 combines with J gene TRBJ2-5; 10 bases align to TRBD1. The DNA end lines up better with TRBJ2-7; the J call may be wrong. Per the germline V gene, CDR1 is MGHRA and CDR2 is YSYEKL. The CDR3 length is 14 residues. The CDR3 nucleotides read TGCGCCAGCAGCAGTCGGGACAGGGGACCCGAGCAGTACTTC. It codes for CASSSRDRGPEQYF.